A selection of T cell receptor beta chains follows, all from one sample in a study of T cells in Graves' hyperthyroidism and ophthalmopathy. TCRdb re-derived calls from the multiplex PCR reads in MiXCR, one entry per CDR3 protein. In the table there are hundreds of thousands of distinct CDR3 sequences, under 25% of which are singletons. The sequencing sample was made of blood. The receptors here all came from a man aged 25 to 45 with Graves' ophthalmopathy. Both conserved end residues are part of each CDR3. A D gene is named only where the DNA matches it firmly. Part of the rows lack a size; the others show once, few, many or a class for expanded clones.

J | V | size | D | DNA | CDR3
TRBJ1-5 | TRBV10-2 | few | NA | TGCGCCAGCAGGGGGAGAGGGAGTGATCAGCCCCAGCATTTT | CASRGRGSDQPQHF
TRBJ2-1 | TRBV7-2 | NA | TRBD2 | TGTGCCAGCAGCCCGCCGGGACTAGCTTCGTCCTACAATGAGCAGTTCTTC | CASSPPGLASSYNEQFF
TRBJ2-7 | TRBV5-1 | NA | NA | TGCGCCAGCAGCTTGGGCCCGACAGGACCCTACGAGCAGTACTTC | CASSLGPTGPYEQYF
TRBJ2-4 | TRBV4-1 | few | NA | TGCGCCAGCAGCCAGGGGGTAGCCAAAAACATTCAGTACTTC | CASSQGVAKNIQYF
TRBJ2-7 | TRBV11-2 | many | NA | TGTGCCAGCAGCCCTGGGACCTGGGAGCAGTACTTC | CASSPGTWEQYF
TRBJ2-7 | TRBV3-1 | many | NA | TGTGCCAGCAGCCCCCCACTTAACCCTTACGAGCAGTACTTC | CASSPPLNPYEQYF
TRBJ2-1 | TRBV12-3/TRBV12-4 | few | NA | TGTGCCAGCAGTTTAGACGGGCCATCCTACAATGAGCAGTTCTTC | CASSLDGPSYNEQFF
TRBJ2-3 | TRBV6-1 | NA | NA | TGTGCCAGCACCGGGGGCAACGCAGATACGCAGTATTTT | CASTGGNADTQYF
TRBJ2-7 | TRBV14 | few | TRBD1 | TGTGCCAGCAGCCCGGGACAGCATTACGAGCAGTACTTC | CASSPGQHYEQYF
TRBJ2-7 | TRBV28 | few | TRBD2 | TGTGCCAGCAGTTTGACTAGCTTCCCCGAGCAGTACTTC | CASSLTSFPEQYF
TRBJ2-7 | TRBV18 | NA | NA | TGTGCCAGCTCACAGGGCCTCCTCTACGAGCAGTACTTC | CASSQGLLYEQYF
TRBJ1-1 | TRBV6-1 | many | NA | TGTGCCAGCAGTGGCAGAGTCGCGAACACTGAAGCTTTCTTT | CASSGRVANTEAFF
TRBJ2-7 | TRBV7-2 | many | TRBD2 | TGTGCCAGCAGCCCGCTTAGCGGGAGTGGCGAGCAGTACTTC | CASSPLSGSGEQYF
TRBJ2-7 | TRBV6-5 | NA | NA | TGTGCCAGCAGTTACTCGAGTAAGGCTAGCAGGAGATACGAGCAGTACTTC | CASSYSSKASRRYEQYF
TRBJ2-4 | TRBV20-1 | few | TRBD2 | TGCAGTGCCCGATCGGGGGGTGTAACATGGAACATTCAGTACTTC | CSARSGGVTWNIQYF
TRBJ2-1 | TRBV30 | NA | TRBD1 | TGTGCCTGGAGTCCCAGGACAGGACGGCAGTTCTTC | CAWSPRTGRQFF
TRBJ2-5 | TRBV2 | NA | NA | TGTGCCAGCAGTGAATACGGGACACAAGAGACCCAGTACTTC | CASSEYGTQETQYF
TRBJ2-3 | TRBV7-7 | NA | TRBD2 | TGTGCTAGCAGCCAGACTAGCGGGAGGGGAGATACGCAGTATTTT | CASSQTSGRGDTQYF
TRBJ1-5 | TRBV27 | NA | NA | TGTGCCAGCAGTTTATCGATGGGTTTTAGTCAGCCCCAGCATTTT | CASSLSMGFSQPQHF
TRBJ1-1 | TRBV28 | NA | NA | TGTGCCAGCAGTCCTGTCGGGCTCCATGGCAACACTGAAGCTTTCTTT | CASSPVGLHGNTEAFF
TRBJ1-1 | TRBV7-2 | few | NA | TGTGCCAGCAGCTCTTCGCGGTTGAGTAACACTGAAGCTTTCTTT | CASSSSRLSNTEAFF
TRBJ1-2 | TRBV6-1 | few | NA | TGTGCCAGCAGGCAAGACAGGAGATATGGCTACACCTTC | CASRQDRRYGYTF
TRBJ2-7 | TRBV20-1 | few | TRBD1 | TGCAGTGCTAGAGATCACCAGGGGGTGGCCTACGAGCAGTACTTC | CSARDHQGVAYEQYF
TRBJ2-3 | TRBV12-5 | few | NA | TGTGCTAGTGCCTCAATGGCAGCAGATACGCAGTATTTT | CASASMAADTQYF
TRBJ1-1 | TRBV28 | few | NA | TGTGCCAGCACCATTCAGGGCGTGAACACTGAAGCTTTCTTT | CASTIQGVNTEAFF
TRBJ2-4 | TRBV6-2/TRBV6-3 | few | TRBD2 | TGTGCCAGCAGTTACTCGACTAGCGGGAAAGGAATTCAGTACTTC | CASSYSTSGKGIQYF
TRBJ2-7 | TRBV5-1 | few | NA | TGCGCCAGCAGCACGGAGGGGTACGAGCAGTACTTC | CASSTEGYEQYF
TRBJ1-2 | TRBV3-1 | NA | TRBD1 | TGTGCCAGCAGCCACCGGACAGGGGATGGCTACACCTTC | CASSHRTGDGYTF
TRBJ1-2 | TRBV29-1 | few | NA | TGCAGCGTTGAAGAGAGGGTAGGCTACACCTTC | CSVEERVGYTF
TRBJ2-1 | TRBV6-1 | NA | NA | TGTGCCAGCGAGATAGCGGTGTCAGAAAATGAGCAGTTCTTC | CASEIAVSENEQFF
TRBJ2-7 | TRBV20-1 | NA | NA | TGCAGTGCTAGAGTGATAGGGTCCGTAAACGAGCAGTACTTC | CSARVIGSVNEQYF
TRBJ1-4 | TRBV18 | many | TRBD1 | TGTGCCAGCTCACCGAACAGGGGACCTAATGAAAAACTGTTTTTT | CASSPNRGPNEKLFF
TRBJ2-3 | TRBV6-6 | few | TRBD2 | TGTGCCAGCAGTTACCGTCTGTCCGGGACTAGCGGGAGGACAGATACGCAGTATTTT | CASSYRLSGTSGRTDTQYF
TRBJ2-1 | TRBV29-1 | NA | TRBD2 | TGCAGCGTTGAGACTAGCGGGAGCCTTAATGAGCAGTTCTTC | CSVETSGSLNEQFF
TRBJ2-2 | TRBV7-9 | NA | NA | TGTGCCAGCAGCCCCTATGTCTGGGAGCTGTTTTTT | CASSPYVWELFF